This entry concerns a single TCR beta chain. An end of the junction does not agree with germline; a read error may underlie this. This specimen comes from a study of tumor-infiltrating lymphocytes in primary liver carcinoma. Study summary: Stage T1-T3 N0M0 tumors spanned about 4.2 to 10 cm.

Taking about 18-30 mg of unsorted bulk tissue, the authors co-extracted RNA and DNA. Constant-region priming of around 500 ng total RNA yielded TCR beta cDNA. The TCR beta library was amplified through three nested multiplex PCR rounds in a modified ARM-PCR procedure. TRBV1-TRBV30 forward and Cbeta reverse primers drove the first two roughly 10-cycle rounds. TCRdb processed the multiplex PCR reads anew with MiXCR; each CDR3 protein has one entry. The data show more than 100,000 distinct CDR3 sequences, with around 70% seen just once and 8.1% held by the top ten. In germline, CDR1 is SGHAT, CDR2 FQNNGV. CDR3 size: 15 residues.

The sequenced sample consisted of tumor-adjacent normal liver tissue. The chain joins TRBV11-2 to TRBJ2-1; no clear D. The origin of this receptor is a woman aged 55 to 70 with primary liver carcinoma and hepatitis B virus infection. CDR3 sequence reads: CASSLDGSYYYEQFF. CDR3 DNA sequence: TGTGCCAGCAGCTTAGATGGTAGCTACTACTATGAGCAGTTCTTT.